The 29 T cell receptor beta chains reported below all come from one sample, sequenced in a study of CD8+ T cells in alopecia areata (dated by TCRdb to about 2018). The sample's time point label is to be understood as: around 29 days on oral tofacitinib. The sample's treatment or condition label is to be understood as: oral pan-JAK inhibitor, 5-10 mg twice daily. Library preparation employed the immunoSEQ multiplex PCR assay. RNA was extracted from all samples and reverse transcribed into cDNA as template for TCR sequencing. TCRdb stores this immuneACCESS table with in-frame sequences only. Part of the clones is absent; in the studies checked, under half of the shortfall reflects unresolved V genes, and no reason is known for the rest. This sample is represented by approximately 200,000 clones; about three fifths of them were singletons. In total, the top ten clones hold less than 4% of the sample.

The sample in question was CD4+ T cells sorted from blood, obtained at week 4, from a patient treated with tofacitinib. All receptors derive from a human donor with alopecia areata.

This clone has a single count. This chain uses TRBV11-1 with TRBJ1-2, with 7 bases identical to TRBD1. With 5 bases clipped from V and 4 bases from J, the junction kept 4 bases outside the gene matches. The germline V gene has CDR1 SGHAT and CDR2 FQDESV (reference sequence). This CDR3 has 13 residues. The CDR3 region is CASSQGQFYGYTF. Written as DNA, the CDR3 is TGTGCCAGCAGCCAGGGACAGTTCTATGGCTACACCTTC.

The chain employs TRBV19 and TRBJ2-1; the match to TRBD1 covers 7 bases. There are 14 residues in the CDR3. V dropped 3 bases and J dropped 8; count of bases not matched to a gene: 7. Looked up from germline, CDR1 is LNHDA and CDR2 is SQIVND (reference sequence). DNA for the CDR3: TGTGCCAGTAGTATTAGGGGGCAATTCGATGAGCAGTTCTTC. Translation: CASSIRGQFDEQFF.

This chain uses TRBV28 with TRBJ2-7; D is uncertain. The length of the CDR3 is 12 residues. V lost 5 bases, J lost 2 bases, and 7 bases lay in between. Germline loops: CDR1 MDHEN, CDR2 SYDVKM. DNA of the CDR3: TGTGCCAGCAGTAAAACCCCCTACGAGCAGTACTTC. Translating gives CASSKTPYEQYF. Filled out from reference TRBV28 and TRBJ2-7, the complete variable domain reads DVKVTQSSRYLVKRTGEKVFLECVQDMDHENMFWYRQDPGLGLRLIYFSYDVKMKEKGDIPEGYSVSREKKERFSLILESASTNQTSMYLCASSKTPYEQYFGPGTRLTVT.

The rearrangement links TRBV28 to TRBJ2-5; D is possibly TRBD1 (7 bases). The CDR3 loop spans 15 amino acids. V was cut by 3 bases and J by 5 bases, with 16 bases left in between. Germline V lookup: CDR1 MDHEN, CDR2 SYDVKM. The CDR3 nucleotides read TGTGCCAGCAGTTTGGTGGACAGGAGGGGTGAGACCCAGTACTTC. Translation gives CASSLVDRRGETQYF.

The V gene is TRBV29-1, the J gene TRBJ2-5; D is unresolved. Germline-derived CDR1 and CDR2 are SQVTM and ANQGSEA. This CDR3 has 11 residues. V was pared by 6 bases and J by 1 base, with 6 bases between. The CDR3 loop is CSVLSQETQYF. The CDR3 coding sequence is TGCAGCGTGCTGTCCCAAGAGACCCAGTACTTC. Drawing the rest from reference TRBV29-1 and TRBJ2-5, the complete variable domain is SAVISQKPSRDICQRGTSLTIQCQVDSQVTMMFWYRQQPGQSLTLIATANQGSEATYESGFVIDKFPISRPNLTFSTLTVSNMSPEDSSIYLCSVLSQETQYFGPGTRLLVL.

Only a few counts were recorded for this clone. The chain carries TRBV9 and TRBJ1-1; 7 bases line up with TRBD1. CDR3 size: 13 residues. V was pared by 4 bases and J by 10 bases, with 10 bases of the junction left unmatched. The germline gives CDR1 SGDLS, CDR2 YYNGEE. CDR3 DNA sequence: TGTGCCAGCAGCATTGGACAGGACAGTAGAGCTTTCTTT. It is translated as CASSIGQDSRAFF.

DNA of the CDR3: TGTGCCTGGAGTTATCTACAGGGAGGATTATACAATGAGCAGTTCTTC. Residues: CAWSYLQGGLYNEQFF. The V and J genes are TRBV30 and TRBJ2-1; tentatively, D is TRBD1 or TRBD2 (6 bases each). V was cut by 2 bases and J by 4 bases, with 18 bases left in between. This CDR3 contains 16 residues. CDR1 is GTSNPN, CDR2 SVGIG, per germline (reference sequence).

CDR3 sequence reads: CAWSVQSSYEQYF. CDR3 in DNA: TGTGCCTGGAGTGTACAGTCGTCCTACGAGCAGTACTTC. V and J are TRBV30 and TRBJ2-7; D remains ambiguous. The CDR3 is made up of 13 amino acids. Trimming removed 0 bases at V and 1 base at J, with 7 bases between. Germline V gives CDR1 GTSNPN, CDR2 SVGIG (reference sequence).

The chain couples TRBV5-6 to TRBJ1-2; D might be TRBD1 (6 bases). The CDR3 runs to 12 residues. Germline V gives CDR1 SGHDT, CDR2 YYEEEE. V lost 4 bases, J lost 6 bases, and 10 bases lay in between. This CDR3 is CASSRTAHGYTF. The CDR3 DNA reads as TGTGCCAGCAGCCGGACAGCTCATGGCTACACCTTC.

This sequence joins TRBV6-1 and TRBJ2-7; D not certain. CDR3 length equals 11 residues. Germline loops: CDR1 MNHNS, CDR2 SASEGT. V was trimmed by 8 bases and J by 0 bases, leaving 5 bases between them. This CDR3 reads CASDGSYEQYF. In DNA, the CDR3 is TGTGCCAGCGACGGCTCCTACGAGCAGTACTTC.

The chain carries TRBV29-1 and TRBJ2-5; no definite D call. The CDR3 runs to 14 residues. Germline values: CDR1 SQVTM, CDR2 ANQGSEA. Trimming took off 7 bases at V and 1 base at J, with 16 bases between the two ends. The DNA of the CDR3 is TGCAGCGCCCCCGAGGAGCCTAGCCAAGAGACCCAGTACTTC. Translation gives CSAPEEPSQETQYF.

On this clone: The sample contains more than one DNA sequence encoding this CDR3. The chain is built from TRBV7-9 and TRBJ1-2, with 7 bases lining up with TRBD1. Germline loops: CDR1 SEHNR, CDR2 FQNEAQ (reference sequence). The V and J ends lost 5 bases and 4 bases, in that order; junction bases with no gene match: 4. The CDR3 loop spans 13 amino acids. CDR3 region: CASSPDRAYGYTF. CDR3 nucleotides: TGTGCCAGCAGCCCAGACAGGGCCTATGGCTACACCTTC.

This clone was found a few times. The rearrangement links TRBV4-3 to TRBJ1-4, with 9 positions matching TRBD1. Per germline, CDR1 LGHNA and CDR2 YSLEER. This CDR3 spans 16 amino acids. V lost 0 bases to trimming and J lost 4 bases; unmatched junction nucleotides: 3. The CDR3 DNA sequence: TGCGCCAGCAGCCAAGATCGGGACAGGGTTAATGAAAAACTGTTTTTT. Amino acids: CASSQDRDRVNEKLFF.

This clone has more than one count but fewer than ten. V gene TRBV30 combines with J gene TRBJ1-5; D is ambiguous. Germline-derived CDR1 and CDR2 are GTSNPN and SVGIG (reference sequence). The CDR3 extends over 14 amino acids. The V gene lost 0 bases and the J gene lost 2 bases, with 8 bases spanning the gap. The DNA of the CDR3 is TGTGCCTGGAGTGTACTGGGAGGCAATCAGCCCCAGCATTTT. It codes for CAWSVLGGNQPQHF.

This chain joins TRBV7-3 and TRBJ2-1, with 10 bases that match TRBD2. The ends lost 5 bases at V and 9 bases at J; junction bases unmatched: 10. Germline V gene lookup returns CDR1 SGHTA and CDR2 FQGTGA. The CDR3 is 15 residues long. CDR3 loop: CASSPYPGTSVEQFF. The CDR3 coding sequence is TGTGCCAGCAGCCCCTACCCAGGGACTAGCGTTGAGCAGTTCTTC.

This rearrangement joins TRBV29-1 to TRBJ1-2, with unresolved D. Per germline, CDR1 SQVTM and CDR2 ANQGSEA. The CDR3 extends over 12 amino acids. V was shortened by 4 bases and J by 3 bases, with 9 bases between the two germline ends. The CDR3 sequence is CSVAEVHYGYTF. CDR3 bases: TGCAGCGTTGCTGAGGTCCACTATGGCTACACCTTC. The whole variable domain, remainder taken from reference TRBV29-1 and TRBJ1-2, is SAVISQKPSRDICQRGTSLTIQCQVDSQVTMMFWYRQQPGQSLTLIATANQGSEATYESGFVIDKFPISRPNLTFSTLTVSNMSPEDSSIYLCSVAEVHYGYTFGSGTRLTVV.

The chain carries TRBV5-1 and TRBJ1-4; perhaps TRBD1 as D (5 bases). This CDR3 is built from 13 residues. Germline V CDR1 and CDR2: SGHRS, YFSETQ. With 0 bases removed from V and 8 bases from J, the gap between germline ends came to 8 bases. The CDR3 protein is CASSLGSGEKLFF. CDR3 DNA sequence: TGCGCCAGCAGCTTGGGCTCAGGGGAAAAACTGTTTTTT. The full variable domain, with the rest looked up from reference TRBV5-1 and TRBJ1-4, is KAGVTQTPRYLIKTRGQQVTLSCSPISGHRSVSWYQQTPGQGLQFLFEYFSETQRNKGNFPGRFSGRQFSNSRSEMNVSTLELGDSALYLCASSLGSGEKLFFGSGTQLSVL.

This clone was observed a few times. This chain uses TRBV28 with TRBJ1-6; 11 bases are a match to TRBD1. The length of the CDR3 is 15 residues. V was pared by 3 bases and J by 10 bases, with 5 bases of the junction left unmatched. Germline loops: CDR1 MDHEN, CDR2 SYDVKM. CDR3 sequence: CASSLRTGGFSPLHF. The CDR3 DNA is TGTGCCAGCAGTTTGCGGACAGGGGGCTTCTCACCCCTCCACTTT. Drawing the rest from reference TRBV28 and TRBJ1-6, the complete variable domain is DVKVTQSSRYLVKRTGEKVFLECVQDMDHENMFWYRQDPGLGLRLIYFSYDVKMKEKGDIPEGYSVSREKKERFSLILESASTNQTSMYLCASSLRTGGFSPLHFGNGTRLTVT.

A few counts support this clone. DNA for the CDR3: TGTGCCAGCAGCTTGGTCCAGGGGGCGGAGGGCTACACCTTC. It codes for CASSLVQGAEGYTF. This rearrangement joins TRBV5-6 to TRBJ1-2; 8 nucleotides align to TRBD1. The CDR3 totals 14 residues. Trimming took 0 bases from V and 8 from J; bases not matched to a gene: 6. CDR1 is SGHDT, CDR2 YYEEEE, per germline. Filled out from reference TRBV5-6 and TRBJ1-2, the complete variable domain reads DAGVTQSPTHLIKTRGQQVTLRCSPKSGHDTVSWYQQALGQGPQFIFQYYEEEERQRGNFPDRFSGHQFPNYSSELNVNALLLGDSALYLCASSLVQGAEGYTFGSGTRLTVV.

The rearrangement joins TRBV7-2 to TRBJ2-7, with TRBD2 matching 8 bases. In germline, CDR1 is SGHTA, CDR2 FQGNSA. The CDR3 totals 14 residues. Unmatched junction bases numbered 5, after V lost 5 bases and J lost 2 bases. CDR3 in amino acids: CASSTGLAPYEQYF. CDR3 in DNA: TGTGCCAGCAGCACCGGACTAGCCCCCTACGAGCAGTACTTC.

About this clone itself: The same CDR3 also results from other DNA sequences found in this sample. The CDR3: CASSRTAQETQYF. CDR3 nucleotide sequence: TGTGCCAGCTCAAGGACAGCGCAAGAGACCCAGTACTTC. The genes are TRBV18 and TRBJ2-5; the D gene is possibly TRBD1 (6 bases). CDR3 length: 13 amino acids. Per the germline V gene, CDR1 is KGHSH and CDR2 is LQKENI. V lost 5 bases and J 2 bases, leaving 9 bases between the germline ends. Looking up the rest from reference TRBV18 and TRBJ2-5 gives the full variable domain: NAGVMQNPRHLVRRRGQEARLRCSPMKGHSHVYWYRQLPEEGLKFMVYLQKENIIDESGMPKERFSAEFPKEGPSILRIQQVVRGDSAAYFCASSRTAQETQYFGPGTRLLVL.

The chain carries TRBV28 and TRBJ2-6; D gene uncertain. This CDR3 has 13 amino acids. V lost 8 bases and J 0 bases, leaving 5 bases between the germline ends. From germline, CDR1 is MDHEN and CDR2 SYDVKM. The CDR3 region is CASFYSGANVLTF. CDR3 sequence (DNA): TGTGCCAGCTTCTACTCTGGGGCCAACGTCCTGACTTTC.

This clone was observed a few times. The rearrangement uses TRBV7-2 and TRBJ2-3; D possibly corresponds to TRBD1 (6 bases). The germline gives CDR1 SGHTA, CDR2 FQGNSA. The length of the CDR3 is 12 residues. The germline V and J ends were trimmed by 5 bases and 15 bases, with 18 bases remaining between them. The CDR3 DNA reads TGTGCCAGCAGCCGACCCGGGGACAAAGACTATTTT. Residues: CASSRPGDKDYF. Based on the CDR3 plus reference TRBV7-2 and TRBJ2-3, the full variable domain is GAGVSQSPSNKVTEKGKDVELRCDPISGHTALYWYRQSLGQGLEFLIYFQGNSAPDKSGLPSDRFSAERTGGSVSTLTIQRTQQEDSAVYLCASSRPGDKDYFGPGTRLTVL.

The chain joins TRBV6-5 to TRBJ2-2; no reliable D call. The V end was cut by 7 bases, the J end by 1 base, with 10 bases between. Per the germline V gene, CDR1 is MNHEY and CDR2 is SVGAGI. CDR3 length equals 14 residues. The CDR3 reads CASTLKGNTGELFF. The CDR3 DNA reads as TGTGCCAGCACCCTAAAGGGGAACACCGGGGAGCTGTTTTTT.

Note on this clone: In the same sample, other DNA sequences code for this CDR3. The chain has TRBV30 and TRBJ2-3; D remains unclear. CDR1 and CDR2 from the germline V gene are GTSNPN and SVGIG (reference sequence). The CDR3 totals 13 residues. V lost 0 bases, J lost 2 bases, and 6 bases lay in between. The CDR3 reads CAWSVRVTDTQYF. DNA for the CDR3: TGTGCCTGGAGTGTACGGGTCACAGATACGCAGTATTTT.

The chain couples TRBV7-9 to TRBJ1-6; the D is unclear. CDR3 length equals 13 residues. Trimming took 9 bases from V and 14 from J, leaving 20 bases between them. Germline V gene sequence: CDR1 SEHNR, CDR2 FQNEAQ (reference sequence). In nucleotides, the CDR3 is TGTGCCAGGAGGGAAGAGAGAGGTCGGACCCTCCACTTT. It codes for CARREERGRTLHF. The full variable domain, in which reference TRBV7-9 and TRBJ1-6 provide the parts outside the CDR3, is DTGVSQNPRHKITKRGQNVTFRCDPISEHNRLYWYRQTLGQGPEFLTYFQNEAQLEKSRLLSDRFSAERPKGSFSTLEIQRTEQGDSAMYLCARREERGRTLHFGNGTRLTVT.

This chain joins TRBV5-5 and TRBJ1-1, with 8 nucleotides matching TRBD1. CDR3 length: 13 amino acids. V shed 3 bases, J shed 7 bases, and the junction held 5 bases outside the gene matches. Germline V CDR1 and CDR2: SGHKS, YYEKEE (reference sequence). CDR3 region: CASSWTGSNEAFF. The CDR3 bases are TGTGCCAGCAGCTGGACAGGGAGCAATGAAGCTTTCTTT.

The V call is TRBV30, the J call TRBJ2-5; 9 nucleotides line up with TRBD2. The CDR3 sequence is 19 residues long. Trimming removed 1 base from V and 7 bases from J; junction bases left unmatched: 22. CDR1 and CDR2 from the germline V gene are GTSNPN and SVGIG (reference sequence). CDR3 amino acids: CAWSGPGERGAWILGTQYF. CDR3 bases: TGTGCCTGGAGTGGGCCAGGGGAGCGGGGGGCCTGGATATTAGGGACCCAGTACTTC.

V usage is TRBV29-1 and J usage is TRBJ2-2; the D is unclear. The V gene's germline CDR1 is SQVTM and CDR2 ANQGSEA. The CDR3 spans 12 residues. V was cut by 3 bases and J by 7 bases, with 9 bases left in between. The CDR3 here is CSVELTFGELFF. DNA for the CDR3: TGCAGCGTTGAGTTAACTTTCGGGGAGCTGTTTTTT.